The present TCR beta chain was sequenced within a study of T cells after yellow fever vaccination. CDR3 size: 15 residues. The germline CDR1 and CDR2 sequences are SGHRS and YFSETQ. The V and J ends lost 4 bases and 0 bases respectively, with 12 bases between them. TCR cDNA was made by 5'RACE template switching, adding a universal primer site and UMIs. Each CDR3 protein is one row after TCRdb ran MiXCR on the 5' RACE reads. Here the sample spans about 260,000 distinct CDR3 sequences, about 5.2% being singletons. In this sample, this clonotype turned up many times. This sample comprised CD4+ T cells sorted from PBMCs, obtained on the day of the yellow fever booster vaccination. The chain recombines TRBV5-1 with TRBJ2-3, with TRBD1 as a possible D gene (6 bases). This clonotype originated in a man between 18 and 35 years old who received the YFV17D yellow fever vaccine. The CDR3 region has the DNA TGCGCCAGCAGCGTGGGGACACTAAGCACAGATACGCAGTATTTT. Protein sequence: CASSVGTLSTDTQYF.